Shown below are 29 T cell receptor beta chains from a single sample sequenced in a study of blood T cell repertoires in COVID-19. The table came from immunoSEQ multiplex PCR; TCRdb's copy has only in-frame clones and leaves some out. The sample yields around 210,000 clones, almost 85% seen once. The sample comprised peripheral blood. All receptors come from a man in his forties or fifties with COVID-19, enrolled during active disease.

The V gene is TRBV5-4, the J gene TRBJ2-7, with 11 nucleotides matching TRBD1. J was trimmed by 2 bases and V by 5 bases; bases with no gene match: 6. CDR3 length: 15 amino acids. Germline assignment: CDR1 SGHNT and CDR2 YYREEE (reference sequence). CDR3 sequence (DNA): TGTGCCAGCAGTTCCGGACAGGGGGCGGCCTACGAGCAGTACTTC. Its translation is CASSSGQGAAYEQYF.

The CDR3: CSASRQNSYEQYF. For the CDR3, the DNA is TGCAGTGCTAGTAGACAGAACTCCTACGAGCAGTACTTC. The rearrangement uses TRBV20-1 and TRBJ2-7, with D possibly matching TRBD1 (5 bases). The V end was cut by 3 bases, the J end by 0 bases, with 9 bases between. CDR1 DFQATT and CDR2 SNEGSKA come from the germline V gene (reference sequence). This CDR3 is 13 amino acids long.

CDR3 in amino acids: CASSGPGPGGNQPQHF. The CDR3 DNA reads as TGTGCCAGCAGTGGACCCGGTCCGGGGGGCAATCAGCCCCAGCATTTT. V gene TRBV6-1 combines with J gene TRBJ1-5, with D possibly matching TRBD1 (5 bases). The CDR3 sequence is 16 residues long. V dropped 4 bases and J dropped 2 bases, with 15 bases sitting between them. CDR1 and CDR2 from the germline V gene are MNHNS and SASEGT.

This clone was found once. The CDR3 bases are TGTGCCAGCAGCTTAGACCGGGGGGGAACCTACGAGCAGTACTTC. The encoded protein is CASSLDRGGTYEQYF. The V gene is TRBV13, the J gene TRBJ2-7; 8 nucleotides align to TRBD2. The V gene's germline CDR1 is PRHDT and CDR2 FYEKMQ (reference sequence). The CDR3 is 15 amino acids. V lost 1 base to trimming and J lost 2 bases; unmatched junction nucleotides: 4.

This chain's CDR3 is CASSLGDRGTGELFF. The CDR3 nucleotides are TGCGCCAGCAGCTTGGGGGACAGGGGTACCGGGGAGCTGTTTTTT. The rearrangement uses TRBV5-1 and TRBJ2-2; 10 bases line up with TRBD1. CDR3 length equals 15 residues. CDR1 and CDR2 from the germline V gene are SGHRS and YFSETQ. V gave up 0 bases and J gave up 5 bases; unmatched junction bases: 1.

The V gene is TRBV4-3, the J gene TRBJ2-2; possible D gene TRBD2, 6 bases. This CDR3 has 13 residues. The V and J ends lost 1 base and 7 bases respectively, with 7 bases between them. Germline V CDR1 and CDR2: LGHNA, YSLEER. The CDR3 region has the DNA TGCGCCAGCAGCCAAGGGCGGGGCGGGGAGCTGTTTTTT. It codes for CASSQGRGGELFF.

This sequence joins TRBV4-2 and TRBJ1-3, with 8 bases aligning to TRBD1. The germline gives CDR1 LGHNA, CDR2 YNFKEQ. This CDR3 is built from 18 residues. J lost 0 bases, V lost 4 bases, and 11 bases had no gene match. CDR3 residues: CASSRYQGAPDSGNTIYF. The CDR3 DNA is TGTGCCAGCAGCCGGTACCAGGGGGCGCCGGACTCTGGAAACACCATATATTTT.

The J gene is TRBJ2-4, the V gene TRBV15; D possibly corresponds to TRBD1 (6 bases). The V gene lost 1 base and the J gene lost 9 bases, with 16 bases spanning the gap. CDR1 is LNHNV and CDR2 is YYDKDF in the germline V gene (reference sequence). This CDR3 comprises 15 residues. The CDR3, as DNA: TGTGCCACCAGCAGAGGGTTACAGGGTATAGGCATTCAGTACTTC. It encodes CATSRGLQGIGIQYF.

The J gene is TRBJ1-2, the V gene TRBV29-1, with D possibly being TRBD1 (6 bases). V was pared by 2 bases and J by 6 bases, with 10 bases between. CDR1 and CDR2 from the germline V gene are SQVTM and ANQGSEA. This CDR3 contains 12 residues. DNA for the CDR3: TGCAGCGTTGAACCGACAGGAAATGGCTACACCTTC. Encoded protein: CSVEPTGNGYTF.

This chain joins TRBV4-1 and TRBJ1-3; 8 bases line up with TRBD1. The CDR3 contains 15 residues. Germline CDR1 and CDR2: MGHRA and YSYEKL. V lost 4 bases to trimming and J lost 4 bases; unmatched junction nucleotides: 6. The CDR3 loop is CASSPRTGLGNTIYF. As DNA, the CDR3 is TGCGCCAGCAGCCCCCGGACAGGGCTAGGAAACACCATATATTTT.

The chain combines TRBV7-9 with TRBJ1-1; D gene unclear. CDR1 SEHNR and CDR2 FQNEAQ come from the germline V gene (reference sequence). CDR3 length: 15 amino acids. V shed 3 bases and J shed 4 bases, with 15 bases lying between them. The CDR3: CASSFWTGMGTEAFF. CDR3 DNA sequence: TGTGCCAGCAGCTTTTGGACCGGGATGGGCACTGAAGCTTTCTTT.

This clone came up once. V is TRBV5-1 and J is TRBJ2-3; the match to TRBD2 covers 10 bases. The CDR3 spans 15 residues. Germline trimming cut 2 bases from V and 1 base from J; bases unmatched to any gene: 1. Per germline, CDR1 SGHRS and CDR2 YFSETQ. The CDR3 spells CASSFGTSGTDTQYF. The DNA for the CDR3 is TGCGCCAGCAGCTTTGGGACTAGCGGCACAGATACGCAGTATTTT. Looking up the rest from reference TRBV5-1 and TRBJ2-3 gives the full variable domain: KAGVTQTPRYLIKTRGQQVTLSCSPISGHRSVSWYQQTPGQGLQFLFEYFSETQRNKGNFPGRFSGRQFSNSRSEMNVSTLELGDSALYLCASSFGTSGTDTQYFGPGTRLTVL.

The J gene is TRBJ1-1, the V gene TRBV9, with D tentatively TRBD1 (5 bases). Germline values: CDR1 SGDLS, CDR2 YYNGEE. The CDR3 has 14 residues. V lost 0 bases and J 3 bases, leaving 9 bases between the germline ends. The CDR3 bases are TGTGCCAGCAGCGTAGCAGGGTTAGACACTGAAGCTTTCTTT. Translating it yields CASSVAGLDTEAFF.

J is TRBJ2-3 and V is TRBV4-2, with TRBD2 identical over 7 bases. This CDR3 contains 17 residues. Germline CDR1 is LGHNA and CDR2 is YNFKEQ. Losses at the gene ends were 1 base for V and 0 bases for J; bases not matched to a gene: 7. This CDR3 is CASSQVPQAGSTDTQYF. Written as DNA, the CDR3 is TGTGCCAGCAGCCAAGTGCCACAAGCGGGGAGCACAGATACGCAGTATTTT.

The chain has TRBV6-2 or TRBV6-3 and TRBJ2-1; 12 positions agree with TRBD2. The length of the CDR3 is 16 residues. Looked up from germline, CDR1 is MNHEY and CDR2 is SVGEGT. With 6 bases clipped from V and 4 bases from J, the junction kept 7 bases outside the gene matches. The CDR3 region has the DNA TGTGCCAGCAGCCTCCTAGCGGGGGGGGGTTACAATGAGCAGTTCTTC. Encoded protein: CASSLLAGGGYNEQFF.

The V and J genes are TRBV5-4 and TRBJ2-3; 7 positions match TRBD1. The CDR3 totals 15 residues. Germline V gives CDR1 SGHNT, CDR2 YYREEE (reference sequence). The V gene end was trimmed by 2 bases and the J gene end by 0 bases; junction bases not matched to a gene: 3. The CDR3 loop reads CASSFPTGSTDTQYF. CDR3 nucleotides: TGTGCCAGCAGCTTTCCGACAGGGAGCACAGATACGCAGTATTTT.

The chain combines TRBV11-2 with TRBJ2-5; the D gene is possibly TRBD1 (6 bases). The CDR3 runs 15 residues. V was pared by 2 bases and J by 4 bases, with 14 bases between. Germline CDR1 reads SGHAT; CDR2 reads FQNNGV. The CDR3 is CASSLNAGAGETQYF. CDR3 sequence (DNA): TGTGCCAGCAGCTTAAATGCAGGGGCAGGAGAGACCCAGTACTTC.

V is TRBV6-6 and J is TRBJ1-4; 8 bases line up with TRBD1. J lost 7 bases, V lost 6 bases, and 7 bases had no gene match. The CDR3 consists of 14 residues. Germline CDR1 MNHNY, CDR2 SVGAGI (reference sequence). CDR3 in DNA: TGTGCCAGCAGATTGACAGGGGTAGTTGAAAAACTGTTTTTT. The encoded protein is CASRLTGVVEKLFF.

The genes are TRBV24-1 and TRBJ2-5, with D unclear. Germline CDR1 KGHDR, CDR2 SFDVKD. V shed 2 bases and J shed 5 bases, with 8 bases lying between them. The CDR3 sequence is 13 residues long. Here the CDR3 DNA reads TGTGCCACCAGTGATTGGTACGCGGAGACCCAGTACTTC. This gives the protein CATSDWYAETQYF.

This clone was detected ten times or more. V is TRBV4-1 and J is TRBJ1-2; TRBD1 might be the D (5 bases). With 0 bases removed from V and 1 base from J, the gap between germline ends came to 9 bases. The CDR3 sequence is 15 residues long. Germline loops: CDR1 MGHRA, CDR2 YSYEKL. The DNA for the CDR3 is TGCGCCAGCAGCCAAGATGGACAAAATAACTATGGCTACACCTTC. This gives the protein CASSQDGQNNYGYTF.

This chain links TRBV5-1 with TRBJ1-1, with no clear D. Trimming shortened V by 5 bases and J by 0 bases, and 8 bases separated the two germline ends. The CDR3 is 13 residues long. Germline V CDR1 and CDR2: SGHRS, YFSETQ. The CDR3 region is CASSDTLNTEAFF. The CDR3 nucleotides are TGCGCCAGCAGTGACACCCTGAACACTGAAGCTTTCTTT. Combining the CDR3 with reference TRBV5-1 and TRBJ1-1 gives the whole variable domain KAGVTQTPRYLIKTRGQQVTLSCSPISGHRSVSWYQQTPGQGLQFLFEYFSETQRNKGNFPGRFSGRQFSNSRSEMNVSTLELGDSALYLCASSDTLNTEAFFGQGTRLTVV.

The table lists this clone with a count of one. V usage is TRBV9 and J usage is TRBJ2-2; the D gene is possibly TRBD1 (5 bases). The V gene's germline CDR1 is SGDLS and CDR2 YYNGEE. V was cut by 1 base and J by 2 bases, with 12 bases left in between. The CDR3 extends over 16 amino acids. The CDR3 sequence: CASSVMGQGNTGELFF. The DNA of the CDR3 is TGTGCCAGCAGCGTAATGGGGCAGGGTAACACCGGGGAGCTGTTTTTT.

This chain connects TRBV5-1 to TRBJ2-5; D is undetermined. CDR3 length: 13 residues. The ends were cut back, 7 bases at V and 5 bases at J, with 15 bases in the middle. Germline assignment: CDR1 SGHRS and CDR2 YFSETQ. The CDR3 loop is CASSTEFRETQYF. CDR3 sequence (DNA): TGCGCCAGCTCTACGGAGTTTAGGGAGACCCAGTACTTC.

As DNA, the CDR3 is TGTGCCAGCAGTCCCCGGGGACAGGGGCCTCGTGGAACTGAAGCTTTCTTT. Translated, it gives CASSPRGQGPRGTEAFF. The chain uses TRBV7-9 and TRBJ1-1, with 10 bases matching TRBD1. The V gene end was trimmed by 6 bases and the J gene end by 5 bases; junction bases not matched to a gene: 15. The CDR3 is 17 residues long. CDR1 is SEHNR and CDR2 is FQNEAQ in the germline V gene (reference sequence).

The CDR3 coding sequence is TGTGCCAGCAGCCAAGACAGGGCCACCGGGGAGCTGTTTTTT. Encoded protein: CASSQDRATGELFF. The chain uses TRBV3-1 (or the pseudogene TRBV3-2) and TRBJ2-2; TRBD1 is a possible D gene (5 bases). V lost 0 bases and J lost 4, with 6 bases in between. Germline loops: CDR1 LGHDT, CDR2 YNNKEL (reference sequence). The CDR3 runs to 14 residues.

The chain joins TRBV11-2 to TRBJ2-1; a possible D gene is TRBD1 (5 bases). Trimming shortened V by 2 bases and J by 4 bases, and 18 bases separated the two germline ends. Per germline, CDR1 SGHAT and CDR2 FQNNGV. This CDR3 comprises 17 residues. CDR3 sequence (DNA): TGTGCCAGCAGCTTAAGGCCGGACACCCGCCTTTACAATGAGCAGTTCTTC. Protein sequence: CASSLRPDTRLYNEQFF.

V gene TRBV4-2 combines with J gene TRBJ2-7; the match to TRBD2 covers 13 bases. CDR1 is LGHNA, CDR2 YNFKEQ, per germline. Trimming cost V 4 bases and J 3 bases; bases outside gene matches: 3. The length of the CDR3 is 15 residues. CDR3 residues: CASSLGTSGVYEQYF. The DNA for the CDR3 is TGTGCCAGCAGCCTCGGGACTAGCGGGGTCTACGAGCAGTACTTC.

This chain links TRBV19 with TRBJ1-1; D is possibly TRBD1 (6 bases). Germline-derived CDR1 and CDR2 are LNHDA and SQIVND (reference sequence). The CDR3 length is 14 residues. The V end was cut by 6 bases, the J end by 1 base, with 12 bases between. CDR3 in DNA: TGTGCCAGTAGCCACAGGGAAACGAACACTGAAGCTTTCTTT. It is translated as CASSHRETNTEAFF.

The V call is TRBV9, the J call TRBJ2-2, with D possibly being TRBD1 (5 bases). The CDR3 is made up of 15 amino acids. Germline V gene lookup returns CDR1 SGDLS and CDR2 YYNGEE. V was pared by 0 bases and J by 4 bases, with 10 bases between. The CDR3 protein is CASSVEGPFTGELFF. The CDR3 region has the DNA TGTGCCAGCAGCGTAGAGGGGCCATTCACCGGGGAGCTGTTTTTT.